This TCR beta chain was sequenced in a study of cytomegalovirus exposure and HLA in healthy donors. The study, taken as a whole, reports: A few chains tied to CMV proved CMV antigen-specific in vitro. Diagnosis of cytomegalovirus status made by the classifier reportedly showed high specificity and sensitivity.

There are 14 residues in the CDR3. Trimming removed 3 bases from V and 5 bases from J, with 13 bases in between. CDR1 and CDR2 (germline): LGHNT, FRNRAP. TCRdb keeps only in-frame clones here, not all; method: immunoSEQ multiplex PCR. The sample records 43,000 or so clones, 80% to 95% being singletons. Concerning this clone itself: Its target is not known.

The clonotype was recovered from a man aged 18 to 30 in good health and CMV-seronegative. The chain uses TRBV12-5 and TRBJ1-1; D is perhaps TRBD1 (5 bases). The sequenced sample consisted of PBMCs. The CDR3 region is CASGFQGTETEAFF. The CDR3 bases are TGTGCTAGTGGTTTCCAGGGAACGGAGACTGAAGCTTTCTTT. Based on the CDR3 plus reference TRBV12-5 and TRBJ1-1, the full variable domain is DARVTQTPRHKVTEMGQEVTMRCQPILGHNTVFWYRQTMMQGLELLAYFRNRAPLDDSGMPKDRFSAEMPDATLATLKIQPSEPRDSAVYFCASGFQGTETEAFFGQGTRLTVV.